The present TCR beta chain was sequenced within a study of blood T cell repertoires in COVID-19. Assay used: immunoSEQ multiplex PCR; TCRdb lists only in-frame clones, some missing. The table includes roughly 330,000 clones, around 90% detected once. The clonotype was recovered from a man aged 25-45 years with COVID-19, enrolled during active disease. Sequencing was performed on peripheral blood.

CDR3 nucleotides: TGTGCCAGCAGCCCCCACTTAGTCGCGGACACTGAAGCTTTCTTT. Translation gives CASSPHLVADTEAFF. The V call is TRBV9, the J call TRBJ1-1; D gene uncertain. The CDR3 runs 15 residues. V gave up 4 bases and J gave up 3 bases, with 16 bases separating them. Germline values: CDR1 SGDLS, CDR2 YYNGEE.